Below, 26 T cell receptor beta chains from the same sample are listed, as sequenced in a study of CDR3 diversity in severe acne. TCRdb re-analysed the PCR reads in MiXCR, keeping a single row per CDR3 protein. The sample holds fewer than 100,000 distinct CDR3 sequences, 45% to 55% seen once. The sample comprised blood. These TCRs come from a male donor in good health, without acne.

This clonotype was counted ten times or more. The chain carries TRBV7-8 and TRBJ1-5, with 7 nucleotides matching TRBD1. The CDR3 is made up of 13 amino acids. Germline V gene lookup returns CDR1 SGHVS and CDR2 FQNEAQ. Germline trimming cut 7 bases from V and 2 bases from J; bases unmatched to any gene: 2. CDR3 loop: CASNRGGNQPQHF. CDR3 in DNA: TGTGCCAGCAACAGGGGCGGCAATCAGCCCCAGCATTTT.

This clonotype was picked up a small number of times. This chain connects TRBV2 to TRBJ2-3; TRBD2 agrees at 9 bases. Germline-derived CDR1 and CDR2 are SNHLY and FYNNEI. The trim removed 4 bases at V and 3 bases at J, leaving 5 bases unmatched. The CDR3 consists of 15 residues. Written as DNA, the CDR3 is TGTGCCAGCAGTGTTCTAGCGGGAATAACAGATACGCAGTATTTT. Its protein product is CASSVLAGITDTQYF.

This chain uses TRBV5-1 with TRBJ2-7; 7 bases are a match to TRBD1. The CDR3 totals 15 residues. Germline trimming cut 4 bases from V and 0 bases from J; bases unmatched to any gene: 7. Germline V gene data show CDR1 as SGHRS and CDR2 as YFSETQ. The CDR3 DNA is TGCGCCAGCAGCGGGGGACAGATGTACTCCTACGAGCAGTACTTC. It encodes CASSGGQMYSYEQYF.

Ten or more counts support this clonotype. The chain links TRBV12-3 or TRBV12-4 to TRBJ2-5; a weak D match, TRBD2 (5 bases). The V end lost 1 base, the J end lost 4 bases, and 10 bases lay between the germline ends. This CDR3 region has 14 residues. CDR3 coding DNA: TGTGCCAGCAGTTTAGTTCTAGCCTTAGAGACCCAGTACTTC. As protein: CASSLVLALETQYF.

This clonotype was observed many times. The rearrangement links TRBV12-3 or TRBV12-4 to TRBJ2-3; 7 bases fit TRBD2. The CDR3 is 16 amino acids. V was clipped by 5 bases and J by 1 base; unmatched bases: 9. The CDR3 region has the DNA TGTGCCAGCAGTGCAACTTCTGGGAGGGGCACAGATACGCAGTATTTT. It encodes CASSATSGRGTDTQYF.

J is TRBJ2-7 and V is TRBV10-3; 8 nucleotides match TRBD2. Trimming at V came to 10 bases and at J to 3 bases, leaving 8 bases not matched to a gene. The germline CDR1 and CDR2 sequences are ENHRY and SYGVKD. CDR3 length: 13 amino acids. CDR3: CASSRLAFYEQYF. The CDR3 DNA reads TGTGCCAGCAGCAGACTAGCGTTCTACGAGCAGTACTTC.

This clonotype was picked up many times. The chain employs TRBV5-1 and TRBJ2-1, with D perhaps TRBD1 (6 bases). This CDR3 is built from 15 residues. Germline assignment: CDR1 SGHRS and CDR2 YFSETQ. Trimming stripped 1 base from V and 4 bases from J, with 12 bases between. In nucleotides, the CDR3 is TGCGCCAGCAGCTTGAGGCCAGGGGATTACAATGAGCAGTTCTTC. This translates into CASSLRPGDYNEQFF.

Note on this clonotype: At one boundary the junction diverges from the germline segment, which might be a read error. V and J are TRBV10-1 and TRBJ2-3, with TRBD1 identical over 7 bases. This CDR3 comprises 13 residues. The V gene's germline CDR1 is WNHNN and CDR2 SYGVQD (reference sequence). CDR3 loop: CASSKSQGDTQYF. The CDR3 coding sequence is TGCGCCAGCAGTAAGTCCCAGGGGGATACGCAATATTTT.

The rearrangement joins TRBV19 to TRBJ1-4; 12 bases are shared with TRBD1. V was pared by 4 bases and J by 7 bases, with 7 bases of the junction left unmatched. Germline loops: CDR1 LNHDA, CDR2 SQIVND (reference sequence). CDR3 size: 16 residues. As DNA, the CDR3 is TGTGCCAGTAGTACGGGACAGGGGGCGCGATCTGAAAAACTGTTTTTT. Translated: CASSTGQGARSEKLFF.

As concerns this clonotype: The junction shows a germline mismatch at one end, possibly a read error. The V gene is TRBV5-8, the J gene TRBJ1-2; D remains unclear. Germline CDR1 SGHTS, CDR2 YDEGEE. This CDR3 comprises 15 residues. The CDR3 DNA reads TGCGCCAGCAGCAAAGACCGGGGTCCTAACTATGGCTACACCTTC. This gives the protein CASSKDRGPNYGYTF.

In regard to this clonotype: A much larger clone is a single base away; this may be a read error. This rearrangement joins TRBV5-1 to TRBJ2-7; 11 nucleotides align to TRBD2. V shed 5 bases and J 5 bases; nucleotides not matched to a gene: 6. The CDR3 runs 14 residues. CDR1 is SGHRS, CDR2 YFSETQ, per germline. CDR3 sequence reads: CASRPGLAVHEQYF. CDR3 nucleotide sequence: TGCGCCAGCAGACCGGGACTAGCGGTCCACGAGCAGTACTTC.

The V gene is TRBV27, the J gene TRBJ2-7; perhaps TRBD1 as D (6 bases). Germline-derived CDR1 and CDR2 are MNHEY and SMNVEV (reference sequence). Trimming stripped 4 bases from V and 4 bases from J, with 17 bases between. The CDR3 spans 15 residues. The chain's CDR3 is CASSSPGRGGYEQYF. The CDR3 nucleotides read TGTGCCAGCAGTTCCCCGGGCAGGGGTGGGTACGAGCAGTACTTC.

The rearrangement uses TRBV28 and TRBJ1-1; D gene uncertain. The CDR3 is 12 amino acids. Deletions cut 7 bases from V and 5 bases from J, with 11 bases between. Germline V gene sequence: CDR1 MDHEN, CDR2 SYDVKM. In DNA, the CDR3 is TGTGCCAGCACGACAAGGAGGACTGAAGCTTTCTTT. Translated: CASTTRRTEAFF.

In its sample, this clonotype was seen a few times. The V and J genes are TRBV5-6 and TRBJ1-2; maybe TRBD1 (5 bases). The ends were cut back, 7 bases at V and 4 bases at J, with 11 bases in the middle. The length of the CDR3 is 12 residues. Germline CDR1 and CDR2: SGHDT and YYEEEE. The CDR3 protein is CASSTVPYGYTF. The CDR3 region has the DNA TGTGCCAGCTCGACAGTACCCTATGGCTACACCTTC.

This chain uses TRBV7-9 with TRBJ1-3; the D is unclear. The CDR3 loop spans 15 amino acids. CDR1 SEHNR and CDR2 FQNEAQ come from the germline V gene (reference sequence). The ends were cut back, 3 bases at V and 6 bases at J, with 15 bases in the middle. Here the CDR3 DNA reads TGTGCCAGCAGCTTCCGCGGAGGGCCAATAAACACCATATATTTT. Translating gives CASSFRGGPINTIYF.

This clonotype occurred a few times. The rearrangement uses TRBV29-1 and TRBJ2-7, with D perhaps TRBD1 or TRBD2 (5 bases each). The CDR3 contains 14 residues. CDR1 and CDR2 from the germline V gene are SQVTM and ANQGSEA. The CDR3 nucleotides are TGCAGAATACCGGGACGCAAAACTACCTACGAGCAGTACTTC. Protein product: CRIPGRKTTYEQYF.

The chain recombines TRBV20-1 with TRBJ1-5; 7 nucleotides align to TRBD1. V shed 2 bases, J shed 4 bases, and the junction held 23 bases outside the gene matches. CDR1 DFQATT and CDR2 SNEGSKA come from the germline V gene (reference sequence). This CDR3 region has 20 residues. CDR3 loop: CSARRPGQQNQPQQNQPQHF. The CDR3, as DNA: TGCAGTGCTAGAAGGCCGGGACAGCAAAATCAGCCCCAGCAAAATCAGCCCCAGCATTTT.

This clonotype was observed at least ten times. The V gene is TRBV29-1, the J gene TRBJ2-7; D uncertain. The CDR3 has 13 amino acids. V gave up 2 bases and J gave up 7 bases, with 15 bases separating them. Germline CDR1 and CDR2: SQVTM and ANQGSEA. CDR3 region: CSVEFNSGIEQYF. CDR3 nucleotides: TGCAGCGTTGAATTCAACTCTGGGATTGAGCAGTACTTC.

The V and J genes are TRBV9 and TRBJ2-3, with D possibly being TRBD2 (5 bases). Germline V gives CDR1 SGDLS, CDR2 YYNGEE. The CDR3 runs to 15 residues. Between the trimmed V and J ends, which lost 0 bases and 4 bases, there was a span of 12 bases. Here the CDR3 DNA reads TGTGCCAGCAGCGTAGATGGGAGAGACCCAGATACGCAGTATTTT. Translating it yields CASSVDGRDPDTQYF.

The CDR3 sequence is CASSPLGQGVGTEAFF. In DNA, the CDR3 is TGTGCCAGCAGCCCTTTAGGGCAGGGGGTCGGCACTGAAGCTTTCTTT. The chain combines TRBV25-1 with TRBJ1-1, with TRBD1 matching 7 bases. CDR1 is MGHDK, CDR2 SYGVNS, per germline. With V trimmed by 6 bases and J by 4 bases, 14 bases remained unmatched. The CDR3 length is 16 residues.

This clonotype was recorded only once. No DNA is shown, since the ends of the CDR3 on it are uncertain; the CDR3 is the one TCRdb lists. The chain couples TRBV20-1 to TRBJ2-2; the tabulated D call, TRBD1, remains unverified against the DNA. CDR1 and CDR2 (germline): DFQATT, SNEGSKA (reference sequence). The CDR3 length equals 21 residues, ends included. CDR3 residues: CSAREYEAFFGQGRDTGELFF.

This clonotype was seen many times. The gene calls are TRBV19 and TRBJ1-5, with 8 bases aligning to TRBD1. The CDR3 contains 17 residues. Germline trimming cut 4 bases from V and 5 bases from J; bases unmatched to any gene: 13. Per germline, CDR1 LNHDA and CDR2 SQIVND (reference sequence). CDR3 protein: CASSTNRDRRSDQPQHF. For the CDR3, the DNA is TGTGCCAGTAGTACGAATAGGGACAGGAGGTCCGATCAGCCCCAGCATTTT.

V is TRBV7-9 and J is TRBJ1-2, with D tentatively TRBD1 (5 bases). There are 15 residues in the CDR3. V lost 2 bases to trimming and J lost 7 bases, with 17 bases between them. Germline V gene lookup returns CDR1 SEHNR and CDR2 FQNEAQ (reference sequence). The CDR3 DNA reads TGTGCCAGCAGCTTAAGTGTGGCAGGGCGTCTTGGCTACACCTTC. Translating it yields CASSLSVAGRLGYTF.

With regard to this clonotype: Being one base from a much bigger clone, this may be a read error. The chain uses TRBV25-1 and TRBJ2-5; the D gene is possibly TRBD2 (6 bases). This CDR3 comprises 16 residues. Germline V CDR1 and CDR2: MGHDK, SYGVNS. CDR3 in DNA: TGTGCCAGCAGTGAACCAGGGAGGATTTCCAAAGAGGCCCAGTACTTC. It translates to CASSEPGRISKEAQYF.

This clonotype has more than one count but fewer than ten. The rearrangement links TRBV4-2 to TRBJ1-2; no clear D gene. Germline lookup yields CDR1 LGHNA and CDR2 YNFKEQ. Trimming pared 2 bases from V and 8 bases from J, leaving 9 bases between. The CDR3 has 12 amino acids. DNA for the CDR3: TGTGCCAGCAGCCAATTATCTGGAGGCTACACCTTC. Translation gives CASSQLSGGYTF.

This clonotype was counted at least ten times. The rearrangement uses TRBV6-2 or TRBV6-3 and TRBJ1-1; tentative D call: TRBD1 (6 bases). This CDR3 has 12 amino acids. V was cut by 5 bases and J by 8 bases, with 12 bases left in between. Germline V gene data show CDR1 as MNHEY and CDR2 as SVGEGT. This CDR3 is CASSRGGHEAFF. CDR3 in DNA: TGTGCCAGCAGTCGGGGGGGACACGAAGCTTTCTTT.